This passage covers 26 T cell receptor beta chains from one sample sequenced in a study of blood T cell repertoires in COVID-19 (TCRdb year 2020). Libraries were constructed by the immunoSEQ multiplex PCR assay. TCRdb mirrors the immuneACCESS table, restricted to in-frame sequences. Some clones are absent from its copies; in checked studies, under half trace to an unresolved V gene, and the reason for the others is unknown. For this sample there are fewer than 250,000 clones; approximately 85% appear just once. The ten largest account for approximately 9% of the sample. Sequencing was carried out using PBMCs or T cells enriched from blood (not recorded which). All receptors come from a woman aged 50 to 65 with acute COVID-19.

V is TRBV3-1 (or the pseudogene TRBV3-2) and J is TRBJ1-2; 9 bases are a match to TRBD1. J was trimmed by 9 bases and V by 3 bases; bases with no gene match: 8. In germline, CDR1 is LGHDT, CDR2 YNNKEL (reference sequence). The CDR3 has 14 residues. The CDR3 DNA follows: TGTGCCAGCAGCCATAGACAGGGGGTCGGGTGCTACACCTTC. The encoded protein is CASSHRQGVGCYTF.

CDR3 DNA: TGTGCCAGCAGCTCGTCCGGGACTAGCGGGTACAATGAGCAGTTCTTC. Its translation is CASSSSGTSGYNEQFF. This chain links TRBV7-2 with TRBJ2-1, with 12 positions matching TRBD2. The CDR3 contains 16 residues. Germline lookup yields CDR1 SGHTA and CDR2 FQGNSA. With V trimmed by 4 bases and J by 4 bases, 5 bases remained unmatched.

V is TRBV19 and J is TRBJ1-1; D is unresolved. Deletions cut 6 bases from V and 3 bases from J, with 5 bases between. The germline V gene has CDR1 LNHDA and CDR2 SQIVND (reference sequence). The CDR3 runs to 11 residues. The CDR3 DNA follows: TGTGCCAGTAGGGACTACACTGAAGCTTTCTTT. Its translation: CASRDYTEAFF.

The gene calls are TRBV5-1 and TRBJ1-1, with 7 bases matching TRBD1. The CDR3 has 15 residues. The V gene end was trimmed by 0 bases and the J gene end by 8 bases; junction bases not matched to a gene: 10. In germline, CDR1 is SGHRS, CDR2 YFSETQ. Here the CDR3 reads CASSLDRGGNSEAFF. The CDR3 nucleotides are TGCGCCAGCAGCTTGGACAGGGGTGGTAACTCCGAAGCTTTCTTT.

The V call is TRBV3-1 (or the pseudogene TRBV3-2), the J call TRBJ2-5; 9 bases are shared with TRBD1. This CDR3 has 15 amino acids. V lost 4 bases and J lost 0; bases outside the gene matches: 3. Germline V gives CDR1 LGHDT, CDR2 YNNKEL (reference sequence). For the CDR3, the DNA is TGTGCCAGCAGCCGGGACAGGGAATACCAAGAGACCCAGTACTTC. Its protein product is CASSRDREYQETQYF.

The genes are TRBV7-9 and TRBJ2-1; 7 bases line up with TRBD2. J was trimmed by 6 bases and V by 1 base; bases with no gene match: 6. CDR1 is SEHNR and CDR2 is FQNEAQ in the germline V gene (reference sequence). The CDR3 extends over 15 amino acids. The DNA of the CDR3 is TGTGCCAGCAGCTTAGGCGGGGGTATCCTCAATGAGCAGTTCTTC. It specifies CASSLGGGILNEQFF.

This clone was seen only once. The chain employs TRBV4-3 and TRBJ1-1, with unresolved D. This CDR3 region has 15 residues. Germline V gives CDR1 LGHNA, CDR2 YSLEER. Trimming removed 1 base from V and 4 bases from J, with 13 bases in between. The CDR3, as DNA: TGCGCCAGCAGCCAAGTGACGGGATCGACCACTGAAGCTTTCTTT. It encodes CASSQVTGSTTEAFF.

In this sample, this clone turned up once. The CDR3 sequence is CASSLFRGNTEAFF. The CDR3 DNA is TGTGCCAGCAGCTTATTTCGGGGAAACACTGAAGCTTTCTTT. This chain connects TRBV7-2 to TRBJ1-1; D not certain. V shed 2 bases and J shed 2 bases, with 9 bases lying between them. The CDR3 is 14 residues long. Germline loops: CDR1 SGHTA, CDR2 FQGNSA.

The rearrangement joins TRBV5-4 to TRBJ1-2; D perhaps matches TRBD1 (5 bases). The CDR3 is 12 amino acids. The germline gives CDR1 SGHNT, CDR2 YYREEE (reference sequence). Deletions cut 3 bases from V and 8 bases from J, with 11 bases between. The CDR3 DNA reads as TGTGCCAGCAGCTCCTCGGGGGTGGGCTACACCTTC. Encoded protein: CASSSSGVGYTF.

This chain links TRBV5-1 with TRBJ1-5, with TRBD1 matching 9 bases. After removal of 0 bases from V and 6 bases from J, the junction contained 7 bases not matched to a gene. CDR3 length: 16 amino acids. Germline CDR1 and CDR2: SGHRS and YFSETQ. In nucleotides, the CDR3 is TGCGCCAGCAGCTTGGGGGAAGGGACAGGGATTCAGCCCCAGCATTTT. Amino acid sequence: CASSLGEGTGIQPQHF.

This chain joins TRBV5-1 and TRBJ1-2; 7 bases match TRBD1. Germline V gene lookup returns CDR1 SGHRS and CDR2 YFSETQ. Germline trimming cut 0 bases from V and 2 bases from J; bases unmatched to any gene: 10. This CDR3 has 17 amino acids. CDR3 sequence: CASSLDPTSQGNYGYTF. In nucleotides, the CDR3 is TGCGCCAGCAGCTTGGACCCTACCTCACAGGGGAACTATGGCTACACCTTC.

The chain has TRBV7-6 and TRBJ2-5, with D perhaps matching TRBD1 (6 bases). The V gene lost 4 bases and the J gene lost 1 base, with 10 bases spanning the gap. The germline V gene encodes CDR1 SGHVS and CDR2 FNYEAQ. This CDR3 contains 14 residues. The CDR3 protein is CASSSSQGQETQYF. CDR3 in DNA: TGTGCCAGCAGCTCGTCACAGGGCCAAGAGACCCAGTACTTC.

The rearrangement links TRBV30 to TRBJ1-2; possibly TRBD1 for D (6 bases). CDR3 length: 14 residues. V lost 0 bases and J lost 4, with 12 bases in between. CDR1 and CDR2 (germline): GTSNPN, SVGIG (reference sequence). CDR3 coding DNA: TGTGCCTGGAGTGTAGGGGGACGGACCTATGGCTACACCTTC. Protein sequence: CAWSVGGRTYGYTF.

J is TRBJ1-1 and V is TRBV5-1; D is undetermined. The CDR3 covers 15 residues. V gave up 6 bases and J gave up 2 bases, with 17 bases separating them. In germline, CDR1 is SGHRS, CDR2 YFSETQ. The CDR3, as DNA: TGCGCCAGCACCGAACCCCCCGGGGAAAACACTGAAGCTTTCTTT. It is translated as CASTEPPGENTEAFF.

J is TRBJ2-2 and V is TRBV19, with 12 bases that match TRBD1. Germline lookup yields CDR1 LNHDA and CDR2 SQIVND (reference sequence). V was pared by 2 bases and J by 0 bases, with 7 bases of the junction left unmatched. There are 19 residues in the CDR3. CDR3 residues: CASSILGQGARANTGELFF. Here the CDR3 DNA reads TGTGCCAGTAGTATACTGGGACAGGGGGCAAGGGCGAACACCGGGGAGCTGTTTTTT.

DNA of the CDR3: TGTGCCAGCAGCTCGGGACAGGGTGTCAATGGCTACACCTTC. It encodes CASSSGQGVNGYTF. The chain recombines TRBV11-1 with TRBJ1-2; TRBD1 matches 9 bases. V shed 4 bases, J shed 6 bases, and the junction held 6 bases outside the gene matches. This CDR3 region has 14 residues. Germline CDR1 and CDR2: SGHAT and FQDESV (reference sequence).

The CDR3: CASSLGLAGGSETQYF. Written as DNA, the CDR3 is TGTGCCAGCAGCTTGGGACTAGCGGGGGGCTCGGAGACCCAGTACTTC. V gene TRBV5-4 combines with J gene TRBJ2-5, with 13 bases that match TRBD2. This CDR3 is built from 16 residues. The V segment lost 0 bases and the J segment 5 bases; nucleotides outside the gene matches: 4. Germline V gives CDR1 SGHNT, CDR2 YYREEE (reference sequence).

This clone was counted once. The CDR3, as DNA: TGTGCCTGGAGTACCCGGAGCTCCTACAATGAGCAGTTCTTC. Protein sequence: CAWSTRSSYNEQFF. V is TRBV30 and J is TRBJ2-1, with D unclear. V lost 2 bases, J lost 0 bases, and 8 bases lay in between. CDR1 and CDR2 from the germline V gene are GTSNPN and SVGIG (reference sequence). The CDR3 spans 14 residues.

V gene TRBV21-1 combines with J gene TRBJ1-5. TRBV21-1 is designated a pseudogene. The CDR3 extends over 17 amino acids. CDR3 in DNA: TGTGCCAGCAGCAACCCCGGTCCTTGCATCGGCAATCAGCCCCAGCATTTT. Amino acid sequence: CASSNPGPCIGNQPQHF.

V gene TRBV10-2 combines with J gene TRBJ2-7, with D possibly being TRBD2 (6 bases). Germline CDR1 is WSHSY and CDR2 is SAAADI. This CDR3 comprises 15 residues. V lost 1 base to trimming and J lost 0 bases, with 10 bases between them. CDR3 region: CASSEWGVTSYEQYF. The CDR3 coding sequence is TGCGCCAGCAGTGAGTGGGGGGTTACCTCCTACGAGCAGTACTTC.

The V call is TRBV7-3, the J call TRBJ1-1; 9 bases are a match to TRBD1. V trimming: 4 bases; J trimming: 5 bases; junction bases outside the gene matches: 2. The germline gives CDR1 SGHTA, CDR2 FQGTGA. This CDR3 has 13 amino acids. The CDR3 protein is CASSSDRGTEAFF. As DNA, the CDR3 is TGTGCCAGCAGCTCCGACAGGGGGACTGAAGCTTTCTTT.

J is TRBJ2-1 and V is TRBV12-2; no check of the table's D call, TRBD1, against the DNA was made. TRBV12-2 is deemed a pseudogene. The CDR3 loop spans 18 amino acids. DNA for the CDR3: TGTGCAAGTCGCTCCTTGACAGCCCATGATTCTCCCTACAATGAGCAGTTCTTC. This gives the protein CASRSLTAHDSPYNEQFF.

The chain joins TRBV28 to TRBJ1-2; possibly TRBD1 for D (6 bases). CDR1 is MDHEN, CDR2 SYDVKM, per germline. This CDR3 is built from 14 residues. V shed 6 bases and J shed 4 bases, with 15 bases lying between them. The CDR3 spells CASRTGPGGYGYTF. As DNA, the CDR3 is TGTGCCAGCAGGACAGGACCGGGAGGCTATGGCTACACCTTC.

This chain uses TRBV5-1 with TRBJ2-7; 10 positions match TRBD1. Germline V gene data show CDR1 as SGHRS and CDR2 as YFSETQ. The V segment lost 0 bases and the J segment 3 bases; nucleotides outside the gene matches: 0. This CDR3 has 14 residues. In DNA, the CDR3 is TGCGCCAGCAGCTTGGGGACAGGGGGCTACGAGCAGTACTTC. Its translation: CASSLGTGGYEQYF. The variable domain in full, completed from reference TRBV5-1 and TRBJ2-7, reads KAGVTQTPRYLIKTRGQQVTLSCSPISGHRSVSWYQQTPGQGLQFLFEYFSETQRNKGNFPGRFSGRQFSNSRSEMNVSTLELGDSALYLCASSLGTGGYEQYFGPGTRLTVT.

The chain employs TRBV27 and TRBJ1-2; 9 bases fit TRBD1. Germline loops: CDR1 MNHEY, CDR2 SMNVEV (reference sequence). This CDR3 region has 15 residues. The ends lost 3 bases at V and 4 bases at J; junction bases unmatched: 6. CDR3 DNA sequence: TGTGCCAGCAGTTTGGGGGACAGGGCGGGCTATGGCTACACCTTC. This gives the protein CASSLGDRAGYGYTF.

The J gene is TRBJ1-1, the V gene TRBV5-1; 9 bases are shared with TRBD1. The germline gives CDR1 SGHRS, CDR2 YFSETQ. With 4 bases clipped from V and 5 bases from J, the junction kept 9 bases outside the gene matches. The CDR3 sequence is 15 residues long. This CDR3 is CASSRTGVDGTEAFF. DNA of the CDR3: TGCGCCAGCAGCCGGACAGGGGTAGATGGGACTGAAGCTTTCTTT.